This T cell receptor (beta chain) was identified in a study of blood T cell repertoires in COVID-19. Study information: From the United States, Italy and Spain came samples of acute and convalescent COVID-19. The analysed material was cDNA or gDNA that came from T cells, B-cell-depleted T cells, or PBMCs.

This CDR3 is built from 17 residues. Germline-derived CDR1 and CDR2 are SEHNR and FQNEAQ (reference sequence). V shed 5 bases and J 0 bases; nucleotides not matched to a gene: 3. Under the authors' procedure: For nucleated cells, counts were estimated from reference gene primer amplification. The protocol was immunoSEQ multiplex PCR, while the TCRdb copy is restricted to in-frame clones and leaves out a portion. V and J calls and clone size are those listed in that table; D and trimming were worked out from the DNA. The data contain approximately 190,000 clones, over 80% of them singletons. A single count supports this clone.

The rearrangement uses TRBV7-9 and TRBJ2-2; 13 nucleotides align to TRBD2. The receptor was derived from a woman in her 30s with acute or convalescent COVID-19. Sample: peripheral blood. The CDR3 DNA sequence: TGTGCCAGCAGCCGGGGACTAGCGGGACCGAACACCGGGGAGCTGTTTTTT. This sequence encodes CASSRGLAGPNTGELFF.